Described below is a single T cell receptor (beta chain) sequence and its context. Participants were placed into cohorts based on the clinical history they reported. Donors in Cohort 3 counted as recovered after two negative PCRs, clearance, or symptom resolution. Germline V gene data show CDR1 as SSHAT and CDR2 as FNYEAQ (reference sequence). V lost 5 bases to trimming and J lost 2 bases, with 15 bases between them. The CDR3 loop spans 15 amino acids. These data come from a study of blood T cell repertoires in COVID-19. The method was immunoSEQ multiplex PCR; TCRdb's version includes in-frame clones alone and lacks a portion of them. The data hold 350,000 or so clones, with over 75% observed a single time.

What was sequenced was PBMCs or T cells enriched from blood (not recorded which). The receptor was isolated from a woman under 40 who had recovered from COVID-19. This chain links TRBV7-7 with TRBJ1-2, with D tentatively TRBD1 (6 bases). The CDR3 loop reads CASSPRPDSNYGYTF. In DNA form, the CDR3 reads TGTGCCAGCAGCCCCCGACCGGACAGCAACTATGGCTACACCTTC.